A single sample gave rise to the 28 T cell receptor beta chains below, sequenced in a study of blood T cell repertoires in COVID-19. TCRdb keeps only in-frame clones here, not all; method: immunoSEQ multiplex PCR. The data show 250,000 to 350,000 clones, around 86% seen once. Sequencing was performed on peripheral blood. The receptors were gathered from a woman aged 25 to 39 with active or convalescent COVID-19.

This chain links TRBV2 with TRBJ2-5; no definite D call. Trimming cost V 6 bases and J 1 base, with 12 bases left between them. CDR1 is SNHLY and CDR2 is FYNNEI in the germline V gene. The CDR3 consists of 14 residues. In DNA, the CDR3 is TGTGCCAGCAGCGCCCTAGTACCCCAAGAGACCCAGTACTTC. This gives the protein CASSALVPQETQYF.

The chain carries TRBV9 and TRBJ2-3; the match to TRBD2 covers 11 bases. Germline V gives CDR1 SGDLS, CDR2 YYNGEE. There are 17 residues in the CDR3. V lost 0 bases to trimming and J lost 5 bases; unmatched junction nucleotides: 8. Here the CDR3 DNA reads TGTGCCAGCAGCGTAGGGTGGTCTAGCGGGGGGTTAGATACGCAGTATTTT. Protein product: CASSVGWSSGGLDTQYF.

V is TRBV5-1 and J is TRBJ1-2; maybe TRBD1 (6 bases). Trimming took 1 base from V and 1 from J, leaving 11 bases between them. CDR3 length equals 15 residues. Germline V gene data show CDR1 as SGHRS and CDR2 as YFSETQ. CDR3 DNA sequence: TGCGCCAGCAGCTTGTTTTCAGGGGATAACTATGGCTACACCTTC. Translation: CASSLFSGDNYGYTF.

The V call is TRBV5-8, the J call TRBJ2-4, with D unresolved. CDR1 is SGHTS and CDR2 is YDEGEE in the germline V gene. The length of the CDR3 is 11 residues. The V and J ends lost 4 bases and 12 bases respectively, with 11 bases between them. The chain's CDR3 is CASSPKPTQYF. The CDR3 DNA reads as TGTGCCAGCAGCCCTAAGCCAACTCAGTACTTC.

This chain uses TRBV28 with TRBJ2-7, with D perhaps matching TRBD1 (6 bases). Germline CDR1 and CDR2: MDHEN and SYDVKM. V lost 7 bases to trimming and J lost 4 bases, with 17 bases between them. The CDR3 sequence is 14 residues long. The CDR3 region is CASIPSGTTYEQYF. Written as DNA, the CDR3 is TGTGCCAGCATTCCCTCCGGGACAACGTACGAGCAGTACTTC.

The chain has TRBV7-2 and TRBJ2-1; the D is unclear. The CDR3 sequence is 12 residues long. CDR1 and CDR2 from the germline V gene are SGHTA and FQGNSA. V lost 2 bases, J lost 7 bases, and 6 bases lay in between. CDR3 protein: CASSLSFNEQFF. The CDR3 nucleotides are TGTGCCAGCAGCTTATCTTTTAATGAGCAGTTCTTC.

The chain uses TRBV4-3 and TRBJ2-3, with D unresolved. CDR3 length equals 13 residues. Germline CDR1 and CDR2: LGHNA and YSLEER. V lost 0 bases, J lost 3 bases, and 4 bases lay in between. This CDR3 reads CASSQERTDTQYF. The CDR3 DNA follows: TGCGCCAGCAGCCAAGAGAGGACAGATACGCAGTATTTT.

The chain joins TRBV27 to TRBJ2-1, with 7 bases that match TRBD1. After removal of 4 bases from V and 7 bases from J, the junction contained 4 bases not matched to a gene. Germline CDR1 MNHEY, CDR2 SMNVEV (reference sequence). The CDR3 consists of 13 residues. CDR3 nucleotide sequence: TGTGCCAGCAGTTCAAGGGGGCGAAATGAGCAGTTCTTC. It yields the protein CASSSRGRNEQFF.

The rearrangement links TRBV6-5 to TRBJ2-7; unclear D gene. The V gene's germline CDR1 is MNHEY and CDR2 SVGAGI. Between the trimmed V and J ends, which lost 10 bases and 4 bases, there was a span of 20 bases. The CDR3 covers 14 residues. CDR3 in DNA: TGTGCCACCGGCCGTGGTCCTAGGCATTACGAGCAGTACTTC. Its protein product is CATGRGPRHYEQYF.

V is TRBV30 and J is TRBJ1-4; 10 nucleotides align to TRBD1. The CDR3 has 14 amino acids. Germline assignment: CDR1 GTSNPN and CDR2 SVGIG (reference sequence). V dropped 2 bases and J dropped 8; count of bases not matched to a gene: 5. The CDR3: CAWSRQGAWEKLFF. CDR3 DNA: TGTGCCTGGAGTAGACAGGGGGCTTGGGAAAAACTGTTTTTT. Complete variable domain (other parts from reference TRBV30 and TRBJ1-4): SQTIHQWPATLVQPVGSPLSLECTVEGTSNPNLYWYRQAAGRGLQLLFYSVGIGQISSEVPQNLSASRPQDRQFILSSKKLLLSDSGFYLCAWSRQGAWEKLFFGSGTQLSVL.

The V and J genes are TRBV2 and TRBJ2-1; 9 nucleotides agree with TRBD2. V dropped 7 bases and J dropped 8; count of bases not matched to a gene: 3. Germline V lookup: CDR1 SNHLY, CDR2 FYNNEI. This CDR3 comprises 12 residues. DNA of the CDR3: TGTGCCAGCAAGGTAGCGGGGGATGAGCAGTTCTTC. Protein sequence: CASKVAGDEQFF.

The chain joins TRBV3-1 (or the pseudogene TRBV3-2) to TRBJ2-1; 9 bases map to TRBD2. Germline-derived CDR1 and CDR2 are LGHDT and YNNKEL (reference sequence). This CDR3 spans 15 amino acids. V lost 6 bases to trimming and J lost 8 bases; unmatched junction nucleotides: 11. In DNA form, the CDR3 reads TGTGCCAGCAGAGTAGGGCGGGGGGGCCGTCATGAGCAGTTCTTC. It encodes CASRVGRGGRHEQFF.

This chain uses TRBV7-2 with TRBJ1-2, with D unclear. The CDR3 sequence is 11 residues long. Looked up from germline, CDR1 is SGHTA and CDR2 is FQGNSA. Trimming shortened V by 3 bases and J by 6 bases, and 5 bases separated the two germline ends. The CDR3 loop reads CASSFHNGYTF. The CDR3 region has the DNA TGTGCCAGCAGCTTTCACAATGGCTACACCTTC.

As DNA, the CDR3 is TGTGCCAGCAGCCGCCTAGCGGGGAGAAATGAGCAGTTCTTC. Translated, it gives CASSRLAGRNEQFF. The rearrangement joins TRBV7-9 to TRBJ2-1; 9 bases line up with TRBD2. The trim removed 5 bases at V and 7 bases at J, leaving 6 bases unmatched. The CDR3 totals 14 residues. The germline CDR1 and CDR2 sequences are SEHNR and FQNEAQ (reference sequence).

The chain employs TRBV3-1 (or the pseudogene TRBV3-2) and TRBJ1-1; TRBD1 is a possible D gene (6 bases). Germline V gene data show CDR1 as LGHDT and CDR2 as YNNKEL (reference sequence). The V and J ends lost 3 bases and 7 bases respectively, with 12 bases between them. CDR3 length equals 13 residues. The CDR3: CASSHTFRGEAFF. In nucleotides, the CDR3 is TGTGCCAGCAGCCACACGTTCAGGGGTGAAGCTTTCTTT.

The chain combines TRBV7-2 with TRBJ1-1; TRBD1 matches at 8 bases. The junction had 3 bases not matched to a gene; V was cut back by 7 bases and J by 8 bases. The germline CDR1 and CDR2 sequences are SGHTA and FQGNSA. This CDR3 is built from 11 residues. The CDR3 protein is CASTRQGEAFF. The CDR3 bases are TGTGCCAGCACCCGACAGGGGGAAGCTTTCTTT.

The CDR3 reads CASSPTGDSSYEQYF. Written as DNA, the CDR3 is TGTGCCAGCAGTCCGACAGGGGATAGCTCCTACGAGCAGTACTTC. The chain couples TRBV5-5 to TRBJ2-7; 8 nucleotides line up with TRBD1. The germline CDR1 and CDR2 sequences are SGHKS and YYEKEE (reference sequence). This CDR3 has 15 amino acids. J gave up 0 bases and V 5 bases, and 7 bases lay outside the gene matches.

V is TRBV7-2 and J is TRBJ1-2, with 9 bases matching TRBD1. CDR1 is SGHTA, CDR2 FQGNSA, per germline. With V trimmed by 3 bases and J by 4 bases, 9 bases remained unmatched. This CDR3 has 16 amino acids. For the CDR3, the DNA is TGTGCCAGCAGCTTGGCGGGGACAGGGCCCCCCTATGGCTACACCTTC. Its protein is CASSLAGTGPPYGYTF.

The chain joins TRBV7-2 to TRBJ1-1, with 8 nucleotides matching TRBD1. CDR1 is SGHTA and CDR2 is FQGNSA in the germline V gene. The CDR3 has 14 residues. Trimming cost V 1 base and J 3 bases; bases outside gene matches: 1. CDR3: CASSLGQGHTEAFF. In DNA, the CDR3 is TGTGCCAGCAGCTTAGGACAGGGGCACACTGAAGCTTTCTTT.

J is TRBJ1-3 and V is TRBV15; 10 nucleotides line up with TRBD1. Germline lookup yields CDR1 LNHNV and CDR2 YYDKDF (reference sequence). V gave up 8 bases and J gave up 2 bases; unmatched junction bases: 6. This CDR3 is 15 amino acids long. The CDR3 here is CATGRGQGAGNTIYF. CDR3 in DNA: TGTGCCACCGGGCGTGGACAGGGGGCTGGAAACACCATATATTTT.

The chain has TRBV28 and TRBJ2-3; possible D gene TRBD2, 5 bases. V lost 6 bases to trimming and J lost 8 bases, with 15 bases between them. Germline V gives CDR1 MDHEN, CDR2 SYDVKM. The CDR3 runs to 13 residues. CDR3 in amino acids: CASSGEGSATQYF. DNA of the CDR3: TGTGCCAGCAGCGGAGAGGGTTCGGCTACGCAGTATTTT.

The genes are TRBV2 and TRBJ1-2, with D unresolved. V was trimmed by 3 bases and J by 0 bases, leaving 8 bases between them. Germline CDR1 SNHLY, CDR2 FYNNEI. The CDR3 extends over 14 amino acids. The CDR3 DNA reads TGTGCCAGCAGTGACGGGGTCCCTAACTATGGCTACACCTTC. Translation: CASSDGVPNYGYTF. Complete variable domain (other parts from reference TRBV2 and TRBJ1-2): EPEVTQTPSHQVTQMGQEVILRCVPISNHLYFYWYRQILGQKVEFLVSFYNNEISEKSEIFDDQFSVERPDGSNFTLKIRSTKLEDSAMYFCASSDGVPNYGYTFGSGTRLTVV.

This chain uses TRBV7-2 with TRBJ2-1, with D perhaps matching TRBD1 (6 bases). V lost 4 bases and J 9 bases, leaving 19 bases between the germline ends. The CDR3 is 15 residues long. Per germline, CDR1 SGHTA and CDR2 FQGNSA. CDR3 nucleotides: TGTGCCAGCAGCTCAACAGGGAATTTGGTTGGTGAGCAGTTCTTC. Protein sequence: CASSSTGNLVGEQFF.

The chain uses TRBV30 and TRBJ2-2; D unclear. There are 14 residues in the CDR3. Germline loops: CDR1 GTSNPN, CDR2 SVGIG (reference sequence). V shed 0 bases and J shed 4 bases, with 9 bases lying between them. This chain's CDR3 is CAWSVWLATGELFF. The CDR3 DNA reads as TGTGCCTGGAGTGTATGGCTCGCCACCGGGGAGCTGTTTTTT.

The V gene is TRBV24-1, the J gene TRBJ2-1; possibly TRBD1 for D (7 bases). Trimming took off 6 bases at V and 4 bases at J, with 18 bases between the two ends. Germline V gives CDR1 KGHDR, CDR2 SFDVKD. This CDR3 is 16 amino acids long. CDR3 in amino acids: CATSTQGGGEYNEQFF. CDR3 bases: TGTGCCACCAGTACCCAAGGAGGGGGCGAGTACAATGAGCAGTTCTTC.

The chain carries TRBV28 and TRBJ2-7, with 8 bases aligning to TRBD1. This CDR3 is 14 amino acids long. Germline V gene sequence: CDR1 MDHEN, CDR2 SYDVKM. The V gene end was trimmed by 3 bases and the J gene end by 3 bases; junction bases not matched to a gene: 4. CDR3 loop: CASSFGTGYYEQYF. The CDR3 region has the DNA TGTGCCAGCAGTTTTGGGACAGGTTACTACGAGCAGTACTTC. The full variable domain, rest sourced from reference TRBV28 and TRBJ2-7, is DVKVTQSSRYLVKRTGEKVFLECVQDMDHENMFWYRQDPGLGLRLIYFSYDVKMKEKGDIPEGYSVSREKKERFSLILESASTNQTSMYLCASSFGTGYYEQYFGPGTRLTVT.

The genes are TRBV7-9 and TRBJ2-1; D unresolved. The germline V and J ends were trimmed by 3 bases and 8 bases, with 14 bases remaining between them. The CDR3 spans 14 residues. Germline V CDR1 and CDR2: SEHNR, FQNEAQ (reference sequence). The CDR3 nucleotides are TGTGCCAGCAGCTTGGCTTCCGGGTCCCATGAGCAGTTCTTC. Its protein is CASSLASGSHEQFF.

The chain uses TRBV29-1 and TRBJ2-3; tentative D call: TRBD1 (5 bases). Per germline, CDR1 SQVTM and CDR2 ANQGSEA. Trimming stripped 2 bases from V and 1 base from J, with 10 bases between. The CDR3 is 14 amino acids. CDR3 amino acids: CSVEQGVGTDTQYF. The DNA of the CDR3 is TGCAGCGTTGAACAAGGGGTCGGCACAGATACGCAGTATTTT.